This is a list of T cell receptor beta chains from one sample in a study of blood T cell repertoires in COVID-19. TCRdb's copy holds only in-frame clones and misses some; the assay was immunoSEQ multiplex PCR. The table lists around 16,000 clones, 82% of them singletons, with 21% in the top ten. The sample comprised peripheral blood. These TCRs come from an elderly man with active COVID-19. Each CDR3 is given with its conserved first and last residue. A D gene is named only where the DNA matches it firmly. Not every row has a clone size; where given, it reads once, few, many or a size class.

v_gene: TRBV15; d_gene: TRBD1; j_gene: TRBJ1-1; abundance: few; CDR3aa: CATSRAGGRNTEAFF; CDR3nt: TGTGCCACCAGCAGAGCAGGGGGGCGGAACACTGAAGCTTTCTTT
v_gene: TRBV30; d_gene: .; j_gene: TRBJ1-2; abundance: few; CDR3aa: CAWSVKGFFYGYTF; CDR3nt: TGTGCCTGGAGTGTTAAGGGGTTTTTCTATGGCTACACCTTC
v_gene: TRBV30; d_gene: TRBD2; j_gene: TRBJ2-4; abundance: few; CDR3aa: CAWSVLWTSGRARTKNIQYF; CDR3nt: TGTGCCTGGAGTGTACTTTGGACTAGCGGGAGGGCCAGAACCAAAAACATTCAGTACTTC
v_gene: TRBV10-3; d_gene: TRBD1; j_gene: TRBJ1-6; abundance: .; CDR3aa: CAISDPVSRDSLFSPLHF; CDR3nt: TGTGCCATCAGTGACCCCGTCAGCAGGGACAGTTTGTTCTCACCCCTCCACTTT
v_gene: TRBV4-3; d_gene: TRBD2; j_gene: TRBJ2-3; abundance: .; CDR3aa: CASSQVGGGTDTQYF; CDR3nt: TGCGCCAGCAGCCAAGTGGGGGGGGGCACAGATACGCAGTATTTT
v_gene: TRBV6-6; d_gene: .; j_gene: TRBJ2-7; abundance: .; CDR3aa: CASSRRQAPGAYEQYF; CDR3nt: TGTGCCAGCAGTCGACGACAGGCCCCCGGAGCCTACGAGCAGTACTTC
v_gene: TRBV27; d_gene: .; j_gene: TRBJ1-1; abundance: .; CDR3aa: CASSKRGLRDTEAFF; CDR3nt: TGTGCCAGCAGTAAGAGGGGACTCCGGGACACTGAAGCTTTCTTT
v_gene: TRBV24-1; d_gene: TRBD1; j_gene: TRBJ1-2; abundance: .; CDR3aa: CATSDHGQDRYTF; CDR3nt: TGTGCCACCAGTGATCACGGACAGGATCGCTACACCTTC
v_gene: TRBV6-5; d_gene: TRBD2; j_gene: TRBJ2-7; abundance: .; CDR3aa: CASRLAGTAYEQYF; CDR3nt: TGTGCCAGCAGACTAGCGGGCACCGCCTACGAGCAGTACTTC
v_gene: TRBV7-2; d_gene: .; j_gene: TRBJ2-3; abundance: .; CDR3aa: CASSLGGTRTDTQYF; CDR3nt: TGTGCCAGCAGCTTGGGCGGGACCCGCACAGATACGCAGTATTTT
v_gene: TRBV28; d_gene: TRBD2; j_gene: TRBJ2-5; abundance: .; CDR3aa: CASSSLAGGTETQYF; CDR3nt: TGTGCCAGCAGTTCCCTAGCGGGAGGGACAGAGACCCAGTACTTC
v_gene: TRBV7-2; d_gene: TRBD2; j_gene: TRBJ2-1; abundance: .; CDR3aa: CASQKGLAGEQFF; CDR3nt: TGTGCCAGCCAAAAAGGGCTAGCGGGTGAGCAGTTCTTC
v_gene: TRBV27; d_gene: .; j_gene: TRBJ2-7; abundance: few; CDR3aa: CASSPTGPYEQYF; CDR3nt: TGTGCCAGCAGTCCGACAGGACCCTACGAGCAGTACTTC
v_gene: TRBV7-6; d_gene: .; j_gene: TRBJ2-5; abundance: .; CDR3aa: CASSGGESGETQYF; CDR3nt: TGTGCCAGCAGCGGCGGGGAGTCGGGAGAGACCCAGTACTTC
v_gene: TRBV5-6; d_gene: TRBD2; j_gene: TRBJ2-1; abundance: .; CDR3aa: CASSQTVAGESYNEQFF; CDR3nt: TGTGCCAGCAGCCAGACTGTAGCGGGAGAGTCGTACAATGAGCAGTTCTTC
v_gene: TRBV28; d_gene: TRBD2; j_gene: TRBJ2-5; abundance: .; CDR3aa: CASNRAGGPQETQYF; CDR3nt: TGTGCCAGCAATCGAGCGGGAGGGCCGCAGGAGACCCAGTACTTC
v_gene: TRBV29-1; d_gene: .; j_gene: TRBJ2-7; abundance: .; CDR3aa: CSVVGADSTYEQYF; CDR3nt: TGCAGCGTTGTGGGGGCGGACAGCACCTACGAGCAGTACTTC
v_gene: TRBV5-1; d_gene: TRBD1; j_gene: TRBJ2-7; abundance: .; CDR3aa: CASSSSGTATYEQYF; CDR3nt: TGCGCCAGCAGCTCTTCCGGGACAGCTACCTACGAGCAGTACTTC
v_gene: TRBV6-5; d_gene: .; j_gene: TRBJ2-2; abundance: .; CDR3aa: CASSYTGGGTGELFF; CDR3nt: TGTGCCAGCAGTTATACAGGGGGGGGCACCGGGGAGCTGTTTTTT
v_gene: TRBV5-1; d_gene: .; j_gene: TRBJ2-7; abundance: once; CDR3aa: CASSSRADEQYF; CDR3nt: TGCGCCAGCAGCTCGCGGGCGGACGAGCAGTACTTC
v_gene: TRBV6-1; d_gene: .; j_gene: TRBJ2-6; abundance: .; CDR3aa: CASGDRSSGANVLTF; CDR3nt: TGTGCCAGCGGTGACCGGAGCTCTGGGGCCAACGTCCTGACTTTC
v_gene: TRBV7-2; d_gene: .; j_gene: TRBJ1-1; abundance: .; CDR3aa: CASSLGGENTEAFF; CDR3nt: TGTGCCAGCAGCTTAGGCGGGGAGAACACTGAAGCTTTCTTT
v_gene: TRBV25-1; d_gene: .; j_gene: TRBJ2-5; abundance: .; CDR3aa: CASSESQARETQYF; CDR3nt: TGTGCCAGCAGTGAATCACAGGCCCGAGAGACCCAGTACTTC
v_gene: TRBV14; d_gene: TRBD1; j_gene: TRBJ2-2; abundance: .; CDR3aa: CASSQTGTGRTGELFF; CDR3nt: TGTGCCAGCAGCCAAACCGGGACAGGAAGAACCGGGGAGCTGTTTTTT
v_gene: TRBV7-6; d_gene: .; j_gene: TRBJ2-5; abundance: .; CDR3aa: CASSLSGSETQYF; CDR3nt: TGTGCCAGCAGCTTGTCAGGGTCGGAGACCCAGTACTTC
v_gene: TRBV6-5; d_gene: TRBD2; j_gene: TRBJ2-4; abundance: once; CDR3aa: CASSPSGVAKNIQYF; CDR3nt: TGTGCCAGCAGTCCTAGCGGGGTAGCCAAAAACATTCAGTACTTC
v_gene: TRBV2; d_gene: TRBD2; j_gene: TRBJ2-1; abundance: .; CDR3aa: CASSDARDMRRGVGFF; CDR3nt: TGTGCCAGCAGTGATGCCCGGGATATGCGCCGGGGGGTGGGGTTCTTC
v_gene: TRBV27; d_gene: .; j_gene: TRBJ1-2; abundance: .; CDR3aa: CATQGGQGNYGYTF; CDR3nt: TGTGCCACCCAAGGAGGGCAGGGAAACTATGGCTACACCTTC
v_gene: TRBV28; d_gene: .; j_gene: TRBJ2-5; abundance: .; CDR3aa: CASSSGGARETQYF; CDR3nt: TGTGCCAGCAGCTCGGGGGGCGCGAGGGAGACCCAGTACTTC
v_gene: TRBV4-1; d_gene: .; j_gene: TRBJ2-5; abundance: .; CDR3aa: CASSYRESETQYF; CDR3nt: TGCGCCAGCAGCTACAGGGAGTCTGAGACCCAGTACTTC
v_gene: TRBV2; d_gene: TRBD1; j_gene: TRBJ2-2; abundance: .; CDR3aa: CASTQGAGYTGELFF; CDR3nt: TGTGCCAGCACACAGGGGGCAGGGTACACCGGGGAGCTGTTTTTT
v_gene: TRBV24-1; d_gene: TRBD2; j_gene: TRBJ2-3; abundance: .; CDR3aa: CATSDTGLAKYF; CDR3nt: TGTGCCACCAGTGATACGGGACTAGCGAAGTATTTT
v_gene: TRBV29-1; d_gene: .; j_gene: TRBJ1-4; abundance: once; CDR3aa: CSVLDPSRSNEKLFF; CDR3nt: TGCAGCGTTCTTGACCCGTCGAGGAGTAATGAAAAACTGTTTTTT
v_gene: TRBV28; d_gene: .; j_gene: TRBJ1-1; abundance: .; CDR3aa: CALGGVNTEAFF; CDR3nt: TGTGCCCTCGGCGGGGTTAACACTGAAGCTTTCTTT
v_gene: TRBV7-9; d_gene: TRBD2; j_gene: TRBJ2-7; abundance: .; CDR3aa: CASSLTSGSPEQYF; CDR3nt: TGTGCCAGCAGCTTGACTAGCGGGAGTCCCGAGCAGTACTTC
v_gene: TRBV10-3; d_gene: TRBD1; j_gene: TRBJ2-3; abundance: .; CDR3aa: CAISPGQSTDTQYF; CDR3nt: TGTGCCATCAGTCCGGGACAGAGCACAGATACGCAGTATTTT
v_gene: TRBV7-9; d_gene: .; j_gene: TRBJ2-3; abundance: .; CDR3aa: CASSFQSTDTQYF; CDR3nt: TGTGCCAGCAGCTTTCAGAGCACAGATACGCAGTATTTT
v_gene: TRBV19; d_gene: .; j_gene: TRBJ1-5; abundance: .; CDR3aa: CATSDSLGNQPQHF; CDR3nt: TGTGCCACCTCCGACAGCCTGGGGAATCAGCCCCAGCATTTT
v_gene: TRBV19; d_gene: TRBD1; j_gene: TRBJ1-5; abundance: .; CDR3aa: CASSAPTGISNQPQHF; CDR3nt: TGTGCCAGTAGTGCCCCGACAGGGATTAGCAATCAGCCCCAGCATTTT
v_gene: TRBV28; d_gene: TRBD1; j_gene: TRBJ2-3; abundance: .; CDR3aa: CATQGATQYF; CDR3nt: TGTGCCACCCAGGGGGCTACGCAGTATTTT
v_gene: TRBV6-5; d_gene: .; j_gene: TRBJ1-1; abundance: .; CDR3aa: CASSYSRDTEAFF; CDR3nt: TGTGCCAGCAGTTACTCGAGGGACACTGAAGCTTTCTTT
v_gene: TRBV19; d_gene: .; j_gene: TRBJ2-1; abundance: .; CDR3aa: CASSINMANEQFF; CDR3nt: TGTGCCAGTAGTATCAACATGGCTAATGAGCAGTTCTTC
v_gene: TRBV4-3; d_gene: TRBD2; j_gene: TRBJ2-1; abundance: once; CDR3aa: CASSPGGGFSSYNEQFF; CDR3nt: TGCGCCAGCAGCCCTGGGGGGGGGTTTAGCTCCTACAATGAGCAGTTCTTC
v_gene: TRBV28; d_gene: TRBD1; j_gene: TRBJ2-7; abundance: .; CDR3aa: CASSRTGGSYEQYF; CDR3nt: TGTGCCAGCAGTCGGACAGGAGGCTCCTACGAGCAGTACTTC
v_gene: TRBV4-2; d_gene: .; j_gene: TRBJ2-1; abundance: .; CDR3aa: CASSQGVRGYNEQFF; CDR3nt: TGTGCCAGCAGCCAAGGTGTCCGGGGTTACAATGAGCAGTTCTTC
v_gene: TRBV9; d_gene: .; j_gene: TRBJ2-5; abundance: .; CDR3aa: CASSVGSRFQETQYF; CDR3nt: TGTGCCAGCAGCGTAGGTAGCAGATTCCAAGAGACCCAGTACTTC
v_gene: TRBV9; d_gene: .; j_gene: TRBJ2-7; abundance: .; CDR3aa: CASSGQPSYEQYF; CDR3nt: TGTGCCAGCAGCGGACAGCCCTCCTACGAGCAGTACTTC
v_gene: TRBV5-1; d_gene: TRBD2; j_gene: TRBJ2-7; abundance: .; CDR3aa: CASSSGLAGGPESYEQYF; CDR3nt: TGCGCCAGCAGCTCGGGACTAGCGGGAGGTCCGGAATCCTACGAGCAGTACTTC
v_gene: TRBV7-2; d_gene: .; j_gene: TRBJ1-5; abundance: .; CDR3aa: CASSLKRSNQPQHF; CDR3nt: TGTGCCAGCAGCTTAAAGCGTAGCAATCAGCCCCAGCATTTT
v_gene: TRBV28; d_gene: TRBD1; j_gene: TRBJ1-2; abundance: .; CDR3aa: CASSLPGGQGYTF; CDR3nt: TGTGCCAGCAGTTTACCAGGGGGCCAGGGCTACACCTTC
v_gene: TRBV30; d_gene: .; j_gene: TRBJ1-1; abundance: .; CDR3aa: CACYTPRSNTEAFF; CDR3nt: TGTGCCTGTTACACTCCGCGGTCGAACACTGAAGCTTTCTTT
v_gene: TRBV4-1; d_gene: .; j_gene: TRBJ1-4; abundance: .; CDR3aa: CASSGNEKLFF; CDR3nt: TGCGCCAGCTCAGGAAATGAAAAACTGTTTTTT
v_gene: TRBV10-2; d_gene: .; j_gene: TRBJ2-4; abundance: .; CDR3aa: CASSEMTGETKNIQYF; CDR3nt: TGCGCCAGCAGTGAGATGACGGGAGAGACCAAAAACATTCAGTACTTC
v_gene: TRBV14; d_gene: TRBD1; j_gene: TRBJ1-1; abundance: .; CDR3aa: CASRGNRGGNTEAFF; CDR3nt: TGTGCCAGCAGGGGCAACAGGGGAGGGAACACTGAAGCTTTCTTT
v_gene: TRBV6-2/TRBV6-3; d_gene: TRBD2; j_gene: TRBJ2-5; abundance: .; CDR3aa: CASSYGLAGEWDPRETQYF; CDR3nt: TGTGCCAGCAGTTACGGGCTAGCGGGAGAATGGGACCCAAGGGAGACCCAGTACTTC
v_gene: TRBV27; d_gene: .; j_gene: TRBJ1-1; abundance: .; CDR3aa: CASSLSGQLRRTEAFF; CDR3nt: TGTGCCAGCAGTTTAAGTGGACAACTAAGGCGGACTGAAGCTTTCTTT
v_gene: TRBV28; d_gene: TRBD1; j_gene: TRBJ2-7; abundance: .; CDR3aa: CASKKLRDRPLEQYF; CDR3nt: TGTGCCAGTAAAAAACTCCGGGACAGGCCCTTGGAGCAGTACTTC